These 10 T cell receptor beta chains share one sample of origin, sequenced in a study of beta chain features in type 1 diabetes. Expressed TCRB transcripts were sequenced because the isolated RNA had all been reverse transcribed beforehand. The protocol was immunoSEQ multiplex PCR, while the TCRdb copy is restricted to in-frame clones and leaves out a portion. The table includes 150,000 to 180,000 clones, around 8% detected once. The sample taken for sequencing was central memory CD4+ T cells from blood. These receptors all come from a man aged 18 to 30 in good health.

The chain couples TRBV5-1 to TRBJ2-2; 7 bases match TRBD1. The CDR3 sequence is 16 residues long. J gave up 1 base and V 7 bases, and 10 bases lay outside the gene matches. CDR1 is SGHRS and CDR2 is YFSETQ in the germline V gene. CDR3 nucleotides: TGCGCCAGCCGCCAAGGGGGCTTAAGGAACACCGGGGAGCTGTTTTTT. As protein: CASRQGGLRNTGELFF. The full variable domain, rest sourced from reference TRBV5-1 and TRBJ2-2, is KAGVTQTPRYLIKTRGQQVTLSCSPISGHRSVSWYQQTPGQGLQFLFEYFSETQRNKGNFPGRFSGRQFSNSRSEMNVSTLELGDSALYLCASRQGGLRNTGELFFGEGSRLTVL.

This clone was seen at least ten times. The V call is TRBV30, the J call TRBJ2-1; D might be TRBD1 (6 bases). Germline CDR1 is GTSNPN and CDR2 is SVGIG (reference sequence). The CDR3 extends over 13 amino acids. V lost 4 bases and J 5 bases, leaving 12 bases between the germline ends. CDR3 loop: CAWNRQENNEQFF. The DNA of the CDR3 is TGTGCCTGGAATAGACAGGAAAACAATGAGCAGTTCTTC.

Of note for this clone: Additional DNA sequences in this sample encode the identical CDR3. The J gene is TRBJ2-7, the V gene TRBV7-9, with D unresolved. The germline V and J ends were trimmed by 5 bases and 3 bases, with 11 bases remaining between them. Per germline, CDR1 SEHNR and CDR2 FQNEAQ (reference sequence). This CDR3 contains 13 residues. CDR3 DNA sequence: TGTGCCAGCAGCCCTCTTGGCAGCTACGAGCAGTACTTC. It yields the protein CASSPLGSYEQYF.

This clone has at least ten counts. The gene calls are TRBV10-3 and TRBJ2-7; possible D gene TRBD1, 5 bases. Germline V gives CDR1 ENHRY, CDR2 SYGVKD. The CDR3 has 15 residues. The V end lost 0 bases, the J end lost 6 bases, and 15 bases lay between the germline ends. The CDR3 reads CAISESSQGVGEQYF. The CDR3 nucleotides read TGTGCCATCAGTGAGTCGAGTCAGGGCGTGGGCGAGCAGTACTTC.

The chain couples TRBV28 to TRBJ2-3; 9 positions agree with TRBD1. This CDR3 comprises 17 residues. Per the germline V gene, CDR1 is MDHEN and CDR2 is SYDVKM. The V segment lost 6 bases and the J segment 7 bases; nucleotides outside the gene matches: 17. CDR3 in amino acids: CASSSIAPGQGGHTQYF. The CDR3 DNA is TGTGCCAGCAGCTCGATCGCCCCGGGACAGGGAGGTCATACGCAGTATTTT.

This rearrangement joins TRBV11-2 to TRBJ2-4; tentative D call: TRBD2 (5 bases). CDR3 length: 18 residues. Between the trimmed V and J ends, which lost 0 bases and 1 base, there was a span of 16 bases. Germline lookup yields CDR1 SGHAT and CDR2 FQNNGV. The DNA of the CDR3 is TGTGCCAGCAGCTTAGAGGCCCGACGGGGTTCGGCCAAAAACATTCAGTACTTC. Amino acid sequence: CASSLEARRGSAKNIQYF.

This clone was seen a few times. The chain joins TRBV5-1 to TRBJ2-7, with D possibly TRBD2 on 7 matching bases. Germline V lookup: CDR1 SGHRS, CDR2 YFSETQ. The CDR3 is 15 amino acids. V lost 0 bases, J lost 4 bases, and 14 bases lay in between. CDR3 nucleotide sequence: TGCGCCAGCAGCTTGGCCGGGGGGCGAGTTTACGAGCAGTACTTC. Its translation: CASSLAGGRVYEQYF.

The V gene is TRBV4-3, the J gene TRBJ1-2; unclear D gene. The length of the CDR3 is 15 residues. The germline V gene encodes CDR1 LGHNA and CDR2 YSLEER. Deletions cut 3 bases from V and 5 bases from J, with 16 bases between. CDR3 sequence reads: CASSHAMGARYGYTF. CDR3 nucleotide sequence: TGCGCCAGCAGCCACGCTATGGGAGCCCGTTATGGCTACACCTTC.

This chain joins TRBV28 and TRBJ2-1; 15 bases map to TRBD2. This CDR3 spans 17 amino acids. Germline trimming cut 9 bases from V and 8 bases from J; bases unmatched to any gene: 14. Germline lookup yields CDR1 MDHEN and CDR2 SYDVKM. CDR3 in DNA: TGTGCCAGTTTAACCCCGGGACTAGCGGGAGGCGGCTATGAGCAGTTCTTC. Translated: CASLTPGLAGGGYEQFF.

This clone turned up a few times. The chain couples TRBV4-3 to TRBJ1-1, with TRBD1 matching over 7 bases. Germline V gene data show CDR1 as LGHNA and CDR2 as YSLEER. The length of the CDR3 is 14 residues. Unmatched junction bases numbered 12, after V lost 4 bases and J lost 10 bases. The CDR3 loop is CASSPVDRVGTAFF. The CDR3 region has the DNA TGCGCCAGCAGCCCTGTTGACAGGGTGGGGACAGCTTTCTTT.